These 27 T cell receptor beta chains originate from one sample sequenced in a study of cytomegalovirus exposure and HLA in healthy donors. Primers: 60 Vbeta forward and 13 Jbeta reverse. Profiling relied on immunoSEQ multiplex PCR, and the TCRdb table lists in-frame clones only, not all of them. The sample holds 90,000 to 150,000 clones, 77% seen once. The sample taken for sequencing was PBMCs. The receptors shown here come from a man younger than 30 in good health and CMV-seropositive.

The rearrangement uses TRBV29-1 and TRBJ2-2; D not certain. Germline loops: CDR1 SQVTM, CDR2 ANQGSEA. The CDR3 is made up of 13 amino acids. V lost 4 bases and J lost 1, with 7 bases in between. The CDR3 here is CSVAAGNTGELFF. The DNA for the CDR3 is TGCAGCGTTGCGGCAGGGAACACCGGGGAGCTGTTTTTT.

This chain links TRBV18 with TRBJ2-2; maybe TRBD1 (6 bases). CDR3 length: 14 amino acids. V dropped 3 bases and J dropped 5 bases, with 10 bases sitting between them. The V gene's germline CDR1 is KGHSH and CDR2 LQKENI. Written as DNA, the CDR3 is TGTGCCAGCTCACCCGACAGGTCTACCGGGGAGCTGTTTTTT. It codes for CASSPDRSTGELFF.

The chain employs TRBV18 and TRBJ1-3; D is ambiguous. This CDR3 spans 14 amino acids. V dropped 2 bases and J dropped 0 bases, with 5 bases sitting between them. Germline CDR1 KGHSH, CDR2 LQKENI. CDR3 in amino acids: CASSPGASGNTIYF. The CDR3 nucleotides read TGTGCCAGCTCACCAGGAGCCTCTGGAAACACCATATATTTT. Using reference TRBV18 and TRBJ1-3 for the parts outside the CDR3, the full variable domain is NAGVMQNPRHLVRRRGQEARLRCSPMKGHSHVYWYRQLPEEGLKFMVYLQKENIIDESGMPKERFSAEFPKEGPSILRIQQVVRGDSAAYFCASSPGASGNTIYFGEGSWLTVV.

This chain uses TRBV25-1 with TRBJ1-1, with D uncertain. The germline V and J ends were trimmed by 2 bases and 1 base, with 8 bases remaining between them. Germline V gene data show CDR1 as MGHDK and CDR2 as SYGVNS. This CDR3 comprises 14 residues. DNA of the CDR3: TGTGCCAGCAGTGAAGGAGGGCCGAACACTGAAGCTTTCTTT. It is translated as CASSEGGPNTEAFF.

Only one count was recorded for this clone. The chain carries TRBV9 and TRBJ1-1, with a possible D match to TRBD1 (5 bases). Germline V lookup: CDR1 SGDLS, CDR2 YYNGEE. V lost 2 bases and J 1 base, leaving 12 bases between the germline ends. CDR3 size: 15 residues. CDR3 DNA sequence: TGTGCCAGCAGCGTGGGGGGGTCATCGAACACTGAAGCTTTCTTT. It encodes CASSVGGSSNTEAFF.

This CDR3 is CASSSLTDDYEQYF. CDR3 nucleotide sequence: TGTGCCAGCAGCTCGCTGACAGATGACTACGAGCAGTACTTC. The chain recombines TRBV5-4 with TRBJ2-7; TRBD1 might be the D (5 bases). The CDR3 is 14 residues long. Germline-derived CDR1 and CDR2 are SGHNT and YYREEE (reference sequence). Trimming removed 3 bases from V and 3 bases from J, with 13 bases in between. Complete variable domain (other parts from reference TRBV5-4 and TRBJ2-7): ETGVTQSPTHLIKTRGQQVTLRCSSQSGHNTVSWYQQALGQGPQFIFQYYREEENGRGNFPPRFSGLQFPNYSSELNVNALELDDSALYLCASSSLTDDYEQYFGPGTRLTVT.

V usage is TRBV15 and J usage is TRBJ2-7; D gene ambiguous. The V end was cut by 3 bases, the J end by 3 bases, with 9 bases between. This CDR3 is built from 13 residues. CDR1 is LNHNV and CDR2 is YYDKDF in the germline V gene (reference sequence). CDR3 in DNA: TGTGCCACCAGCAGTTTCACAGACTACGAGCAGTACTTC. Its translation: CATSSFTDYEQYF.

This chain uses TRBV4-1 with TRBJ1-5; the D gene is possibly TRBD1 (5 bases). V lost 6 bases, J lost 4 bases, and 16 bases lay in between. This CDR3 region has 15 residues. CDR1 is MGHRA, CDR2 YSYEKL, per germline. The CDR3 here is CASSQVDSGNQPQHF. CDR3 bases: TGCGCCAGCAGTCAGGTCGACAGTGGAAATCAGCCCCAGCATTTT.

This clone was recorded a few times. This CDR3 reads CASSQQGAKNIQYF. The DNA for the CDR3 is TGTGCCAGTAGCCAACAGGGGGCCAAAAACATTCAGTACTTC. The chain links TRBV19 to TRBJ2-4; 7 nucleotides match TRBD1. V gave up 6 bases and J gave up 1 base; unmatched junction bases: 3. This CDR3 has 14 amino acids. The V gene's germline CDR1 is LNHDA and CDR2 SQIVND (reference sequence). The full variable domain, rest sourced from reference TRBV19 and TRBJ2-4, is DGGITQSPKYLFRKEGQNVTLSCEQNLNHDAMYWYRQDPGQGLRLIYYSQIVNDFQKGDIAEGYSVSREKKESFPLTVTSAQKNPTAFYLCASSQQGAKNIQYFGAGTRLSVL.

The chain joins TRBV4-1 to TRBJ2-7; 10 bases map to TRBD2. The germline V gene encodes CDR1 MGHRA and CDR2 YSYEKL. This CDR3 has 17 residues. The trim removed 0 bases at V and 4 bases at J, leaving 9 bases unmatched. The CDR3 protein is CASSQDPPTSGLYEQYF. The CDR3, as DNA: TGCGCCAGCAGCCAAGATCCCCCGACTAGCGGGCTGTACGAGCAGTACTTC.

The chain employs TRBV30 and TRBJ1-2; D gene uncertain. The CDR3 covers 13 residues. The germline V gene has CDR1 GTSNPN and CDR2 SVGIG (reference sequence). The germline V and J ends were trimmed by 0 bases and 6 bases, with 11 bases remaining between them. CDR3 protein: CAWSVPGRDGYTF. As DNA, the CDR3 is TGTGCCTGGAGTGTACCTGGGCGGGATGGCTACACCTTC. Filled out from reference TRBV30 and TRBJ1-2, the complete variable domain reads SQTIHQWPATLVQPVGSPLSLECTVEGTSNPNLYWYRQAAGRGLQLLFYSVGIGQISSEVPQNLSASRPQDRQFILSSKKLLLSDSGFYLCAWSVPGRDGYTFGSGTRLTVV.

The V call is TRBV7-6, the J call TRBJ1-3; TRBD1 might be the D (6 bases). The CDR3 contains 16 residues. Trimming took 0 bases from V and 4 from J, leaving 13 bases between them. Looked up from germline, CDR1 is SGHVS and CDR2 is FNYEAQ. For the CDR3, the DNA is TGTGCCAGCAGCTTAGCCGCGGGGGCGGGAGGAAACACCATATATTTT. This translates into CASSLAAGAGGNTIYF.

This chain links TRBV2 with TRBJ2-2, with 8 bases fitting TRBD1. The V gene end was trimmed by 6 bases and the J gene end by 3 bases; junction bases not matched to a gene: 6. The V gene's germline CDR1 is SNHLY and CDR2 FYNNEI. The CDR3 is made up of 15 amino acids. The DNA of the CDR3 is TGTGCCAGCAGAAGAGACAGGGGCGACACCGGGGAGCTGTTTTTT. This sequence encodes CASRRDRGDTGELFF.

The CDR3 DNA reads as TGTGCCTGGAGTATTCGGACAGGGGGCCTCGATGAGCAGTTCTTC. This translates into CAWSIRTGGLDEQFF. The genes are TRBV30 and TRBJ2-1; 11 bases align to TRBD1. After removal of 2 bases from V and 8 bases from J, the junction contained 8 bases not matched to a gene. The germline gives CDR1 GTSNPN, CDR2 SVGIG (reference sequence). The CDR3 extends over 15 amino acids.

CDR3 region: CASSFVSGATRNTIYF. CDR3 DNA: TGTGCCAGCAGCTTTGTATCAGGGGCGACTAGAAACACCATATATTTT. The chain uses TRBV5-4 and TRBJ1-3; the D gene is possibly TRBD1 (6 bases). This CDR3 spans 16 amino acids. V gave up 2 bases and J gave up 5 bases, with 17 bases separating them. CDR1 and CDR2 from the germline V gene are SGHNT and YYREEE (reference sequence).

A note on this clone: Other DNA sequences from this sample encode an identical CDR3 as well. The chain's CDR3 is CASSTQGYTEAFF. Here the CDR3 DNA reads TGTGCCAGCTCAACGCAGGGTTACACTGAAGCTTTCTTT. The genes are TRBV18 and TRBJ1-1, with a tentative D call TRBD1 (5 bases). The CDR3 is 13 residues long. The germline CDR1 and CDR2 sequences are KGHSH and LQKENI. V lost 5 bases and J 3 bases, leaving 10 bases between the germline ends.

The chain employs TRBV29-1 and TRBJ2-3, with 7 bases identical to TRBD2. The CDR3 runs 13 residues. Germline-derived CDR1 and CDR2 are SQVTM and ANQGSEA. V shed 7 bases, J shed 6 bases, and the junction held 10 bases outside the gene matches. CDR3 DNA: TGCAGCGCCGACGGCGGGAGTTTGGATACGCAGTATTTT. Translation gives CSADGGSLDTQYF.

The chain combines TRBV29-1 with TRBJ2-1; D possibly corresponds to TRBD2 (5 bases). Germline V gives CDR1 SQVTM, CDR2 ANQGSEA. The CDR3 consists of 11 residues. The V end lost 8 bases, the J end lost 6 bases, and 11 bases lay between the germline ends. Here the CDR3 DNA reads TGCAGCTCCGGACTTGCCAATGAGCAGTTCTTC. Encoded protein: CSSGLANEQFF.

This clone was seen only once. Germline and junction disagree at one end, which may indicate a read error. The identical CDR3 is also encoded by other nucleotide sequences in the sample. V is TRBV5-1 and J is TRBJ2-6, with 7 nucleotides matching TRBD2. CDR1 is SGHRS and CDR2 is YFSETQ in the germline V gene. This CDR3 is built from 15 residues. The chain's CDR3 is CASSWGGSGANVLTF. The DNA for the CDR3 is TGCGCCAGTAGCTGGGGGGGCTCTGGGGCCAACGTCCTGACTTTC. Filled out from reference TRBV5-1 and TRBJ2-6, the complete variable domain reads KAGVTQTPRYLIKTRGQQVTLSCSPISGHRSVSWYQQTPGQGLQFLFEYFSETQRNKGNFPGRFSGRQFSNSRSEMNVSTLELGDSALYLCASSWGGSGANVLTFGAGSRLTVL.

The chain uses TRBV30 and TRBJ2-1; 15 positions match TRBD2. The V segment lost 4 bases and the J segment 7 bases; nucleotides outside the gene matches: 2. The CDR3 loop spans 14 amino acids. From germline, CDR1 is GTSNPN and CDR2 SVGIG (reference sequence). CDR3 DNA sequence: TGTGCCTGGATCGGGACTAGCGGGGGGAATGAGCAGTTCTTC. Encoded protein: CAWIGTSGGNEQFF.

The V call is TRBV6-6, the J call TRBJ1-2; D unresolved. Germline CDR1 MNHNY, CDR2 SVGAGI (reference sequence). The CDR3 runs 11 residues. V lost 2 bases to trimming and J lost 6 bases, with 4 bases between them. The CDR3 nucleotides read TGTGCCAGCAGTTACGACAATGGCTACACCTTC. Translated, it gives CASSYDNGYTF.

V and J are TRBV7-9 and TRBJ2-1, with 8 nucleotides matching TRBD2. The V segment lost 4 bases and the J segment 0 bases; nucleotides outside the gene matches: 14. CDR1 SEHNR and CDR2 FQNEAQ come from the germline V gene (reference sequence). The CDR3 extends over 19 amino acids. The CDR3 sequence: CASSSRPGSGSSSYNEQFF. CDR3 nucleotide sequence: TGTGCCAGCAGCTCCCGACCAGGCAGCGGGAGTAGCTCCTACAATGAGCAGTTCTTC.

This chain links TRBV6-5 with TRBJ2-6; 7 bases line up with TRBD1. Germline V gives CDR1 MNHEY, CDR2 SVGAGI. The CDR3 runs to 15 residues. Germline trimming cut 6 bases from V and 1 base from J; bases unmatched to any gene: 3. The CDR3 region is CASSYRGSGANVLTF. The DNA for the CDR3 is TGTGCCAGCAGCTACAGGGGTTCTGGGGCCAACGTCCTGACTTTC.

V and J are TRBV30 and TRBJ1-1; unclear D gene. The CDR3 runs to 11 residues. Trimming cost V 0 bases and J 3 bases, with 2 bases left between them. Germline V gene sequence: CDR1 GTSNPN, CDR2 SVGIG (reference sequence). The CDR3 DNA sequence: TGTGCCTGGAGTGTCTACACTGAAGCTTTCTTT. Protein: CAWSVYTEAFF.

This sequence joins TRBV2 and TRBJ1-2; D unresolved. The CDR3 extends over 15 amino acids. Trimming shortened V by 8 bases and J by 0 bases, and 16 bases separated the two germline ends. The germline V gene encodes CDR1 SNHLY and CDR2 FYNNEI. DNA of the CDR3: TGTGCCAGCGGGGAGTTGAGACACTCTAACTATGGCTACACCTTC. Translating it yields CASGELRHSNYGYTF.

In this sample, this clone turned up once. The V gene is TRBV19, the J gene TRBJ1-2; unclear D gene. There are 17 residues in the CDR3. CDR1 is LNHDA and CDR2 is SQIVND in the germline V gene (reference sequence). V lost 6 bases to trimming and J lost 2 bases, with 22 bases between them. The DNA for the CDR3 is TGTGCCAGTAGCCCGCCGGTGGTCAGGTCAAGGAACTATGGCTACACCTTC. Protein sequence: CASSPPVVRSRNYGYTF.

The rearrangement links TRBV6-1 to TRBJ2-5, with a possible D match to TRBD2 (7 bases). The J call may be mistaken, given a closer DNA end match to TRBJ2-7. There are 14 residues in the CDR3. Germline lookup yields CDR1 MNHNS and CDR2 SASEGT. The CDR3 reads CASYQGGGNYEQYF. In DNA, the CDR3 is TGTGCCAGTTACCAAGGGGGGGGAAACTACGAGCAGTACTTC.